Listed here is a single T cell receptor beta chain. The antigen is not known. These data come from a study of shared clonotypes between healthy human individuals. The wider study: The plates for each donor numbered three CD4 naive, three CD4 memory, two CD8 naive and one CD8 memory.

The germline V gene has CDR1 KGHSH and CDR2 LQKENI. The CDR3 is 13 amino acids. V lost 4 bases, J lost 0 bases, and 4 bases lay in between. TCRdb's copy holds only in-frame clones and misses some; the assay was immunoSEQ multiplex PCR. The sample has approximately 1,000,000 clones; 70% to 80% are singletons. Regarding the study as a whole: Clonotypes that were shared across a handful of donors made up roughly 5% of naive CD4 clonotypes. Some clonotypes were shared by all four sorted-subset donors, while others were not shared. The non-shared ones had lower generation probabilities than the shared ones. The study generally estimated greater richness for naive than memory subsets.

J is TRBJ2-1 and V is TRBV18, with no clear D. This TCR was sampled from a man aged 18 to 29 in good health. Some clones in this sample may be carry-over from other donors' samples. The source material was memory CD4+ T cells from PBMCs. As for subset: CD45RA-negative fraction. CDR3 region: CASSLSSYNEQFF. CDR3 DNA sequence: TGTGCCAGCTCACTCAGCTCCTACAATGAGCAGTTCTTC.